This entry concerns a single TCR beta chain. This clonotype occurred a few times. It lacks a known antigen. No qualities accompany the bases; no much larger clone lies one base away. The data belong to a study of CD8 T cells in ankylosing spondylitis (dated by TCRdb to about 2017). In terms of the full investigation: The study profiled T cell receptor beta repertoires in healthy donors and ankylosing spondylitis patients to find disease-linked TCR variants. In total, the full study cohort was made up of some 100 healthy donors and approximately 27 ankylosing spondylitis patients. Peripheral blood was sampled, and synovial fluid was additionally collected from ankylosing spondylitis patients.

Relative to germline, V is 4 bases shorter and J is 0 bases shorter, with 11 bases between their ends. CDR1 and CDR2 are drawn from the germline V gene: MNHNS, SASEGT. From the cysteine up to the phenylalanine, the CDR3 has a length of 15 residues. The sequence is cut down to CDR3 DNA, 45 bases in frame from base 1. Sequencing used an Illumina HiSeq 2500. Quantitative 5'-RACE with molecular barcodes was the method used to prepare the TCR beta libraries. The authors processed their data as follows. To identify disease-linked TCR variants, a new computational method was used, one built on a probabilistic model of VDJ rearrangement. TCRdb cleaned the public reads at Q25 with fastp, built clones with MiXCR and kept in-frame beta chains. When rows share a CDR3 protein, they turn into one entry using the most common DNA and genes. TCRdb's processing, not the authors' own work, is the source of the V and J calls. The sample table records 250,000 to 350,000 distinct CDR3 sequences; less than 25% of these occur just once. The top ten constitute roughly 3.6% of the sample.

The research as a whole found: A CD8+ phenotype was shown by the disease-linked clones, which were found at relatively low frequencies in peripheral blood. According to the report, matched synovial fluid samples from ankylosing spondylitis patients were significantly enriched for the disease-linked clones. Some motif variants were previously reported in synovial fluid and blood of reactive arthritis patients, suggesting common disease-initiation mechanisms. A TCR beta motif made up of several highly homologous amino acid variants appeared to be characteristic of blood from ankylosing spondylitis patients.

The rearrangement joined TRBV6-1 to TRBJ2-3; the D gene remains uncertain. This TCR was recovered from a female donor with ankylosing spondylitis or in good health (not recorded which). Sequenced input: blood, either unsorted or a sorted T cell fraction (not recorded which). The sequence in DNA is TGTGCCAGCAGTGGACTCTTTTCTAGCACAGATACGCAGTATTTT. This translates into CASSGLFSSTDTQYF.